These T cell receptor beta chains were read from a single sample in a study of blood T cell repertoires in COVID-19. Here immunoSEQ multiplex PCR was the method, and the copy in TCRdb shows in-frame clones only, minus some. The data contain about 320,000 clones, less than 85% of them seen just once; the ten biggest clones take up about 2%. Sequencing was carried out using PBMCs or T cells enriched from blood (not recorded which). The receptors originated from a woman aged 25 to 39 who had been exposed to COVID-19. Both conserved end residues are part of each CDR3. The D gene is left open where the match is weak. Clone size appears in some rows only: once, few, many, or a class for an expanded clone.

j_call: TRBJ1-1
clone_size: -
d_call: TRBD1
v_call: TRBV28
cdr3_nt: TGTGCCAGCAGCCTAGGGGGACAGGGTAACACTGAAGCTTTCTTT
cdr3_aa: CASSLGGQGNTEAFF

j_call: TRBJ2-1
clone_size: -
d_call: TRBD2
v_call: TRBV5-1
cdr3_nt: TGCGCCAGCAGCTTGGACGCGGGGGTTTACAATGAGCAGTTCTTC
cdr3_aa: CASSLDAGVYNEQFF

j_call: TRBJ2-1
clone_size: -
d_call: TRBD2
v_call: TRBV5-1
cdr3_nt: TGCGCCAGCAGCAGTAGCGGGGGGTACAATGAGCAGTTCTTC
cdr3_aa: CASSSSGGYNEQFF

j_call: TRBJ1-2
clone_size: -
d_call: TRBD1
v_call: TRBV4-1
cdr3_nt: TGCGCCAGCAGCCCGGTACTCGGACAGGGTAATAACTATGGCTACACCTTC
cdr3_aa: CASSPVLGQGNNYGYTF

j_call: TRBJ1-1
clone_size: -
d_call: TRBD1
v_call: TRBV9
cdr3_nt: TGTGCCAGCAGCGTAGGTCCGGGACAGGGTAAGAACACTGAAGCTTTCTTT
cdr3_aa: CASSVGPGQGKNTEAFF

j_call: TRBJ1-2
clone_size: -
d_call: -
v_call: TRBV9
cdr3_nt: TGTGCCAGCGTCTCATCGATAGACTATGGCTACACCTTC
cdr3_aa: CASVSSIDYGYTF

j_call: TRBJ2-3
clone_size: few
d_call: -
v_call: TRBV4-3
cdr3_nt: TGCGCCAGCAGCCAAGATAAGCCAGATACGCAGTATTTT
cdr3_aa: CASSQDKPDTQYF

j_call: TRBJ1-5
clone_size: -
d_call: -
v_call: TRBV12-3/TRBV12-4
cdr3_nt: TGTGCCAGCACCGCCGGCGGTCAGCCCCAGCATTTT
cdr3_aa: CASTAGGQPQHF

j_call: TRBJ2-7
clone_size: -
d_call: TRBD1
v_call: TRBV12-3/TRBV12-4
cdr3_nt: TGTGCCAGCAGTGGGGACAGGAGGTACGAGCAGTACTTC
cdr3_aa: CASSGDRRYEQYF

j_call: TRBJ1-1
clone_size: -
d_call: -
v_call: TRBV12-3/TRBV12-4
cdr3_nt: TGTGCCAGCGTTCTCGGGAACACTGAAGCTTTCTTT
cdr3_aa: CASVLGNTEAFF

j_call: TRBJ1-2
clone_size: -
d_call: TRBD1
v_call: TRBV7-2
cdr3_nt: TGTGCCAGCAGCTCTGACAGGGGGCAAGGCTACACCTTC
cdr3_aa: CASSSDRGQGYTF

j_call: TRBJ1-3
clone_size: -
d_call: TRBD1
v_call: TRBV24-1
cdr3_nt: TGTGCCACCAGTGAGGGGACAGGGGGATCCAGCTCTGGAAACACCATATATTTT
cdr3_aa: CATSEGTGGSSSGNTIYF

j_call: TRBJ2-4
clone_size: -
d_call: -
v_call: TRBV28
cdr3_nt: TGTGCCAGCAGTTCCCTCGGGGGGCTCGAGTTGTGGGCCAAAAACATTCAGTACTTC
cdr3_aa: CASSSLGGLELWAKNIQYF

j_call: TRBJ1-5
clone_size: -
d_call: -
v_call: TRBV7-6
cdr3_nt: TGTGCCAGCAGCTTAGCGGACAGCCATAGCAATCAGCCCCAGCATTTT
cdr3_aa: CASSLADSHSNQPQHF

j_call: TRBJ1-6
clone_size: -
d_call: -
v_call: TRBV5-1
cdr3_nt: TGCGCCAGCAGCTCCGGACTCCAAATCGATAATTCACCCCTCCACTTT
cdr3_aa: CASSSGLQIDNSPLHF

j_call: TRBJ2-5
clone_size: once
d_call: TRBD2
v_call: TRBV11-2
cdr3_nt: TGTGCCAGCAGCCCGGGGACTAGCGCTCTCGGGAGCGAGACCCAGTACTTC
cdr3_aa: CASSPGTSALGSETQYF

j_call: TRBJ2-1
clone_size: -
d_call: -
v_call: TRBV19
cdr3_nt: TGTGCCAGTAGTATAGATCTGGCCAGCGGTTCCTACAATGAGCAGTTCTTC
cdr3_aa: CASSIDLASGSYNEQFF

j_call: TRBJ2-5
clone_size: -
d_call: -
v_call: TRBV7-2
cdr3_nt: TGTGCCAGCAGCCAACTGGGGGAGGCCCAGTACTTC
cdr3_aa: CASSQLGEAQYF

j_call: TRBJ1-2
clone_size: -
d_call: TRBD1
v_call: TRBV4-3
cdr3_nt: TGCGCCAGCAGCCAACAACTTCTCGGGACAGGGATGCTCTATGGCTACACCTTC
cdr3_aa: CASSQQLLGTGMLYGYTF

j_call: TRBJ2-5
clone_size: large
d_call: -
v_call: TRBV5-1
cdr3_nt: TGCGCCAGCAGCTTGGGCAGGGCCCAAGAGACCCAGTACTTC
cdr3_aa: CASSLGRAQETQYF

j_call: TRBJ1-2
clone_size: -
d_call: -
v_call: TRBV6-5
cdr3_nt: TGTGCCAGCAGTTACTTTTGGGGGCAGAACTATGGCTACACCTTC
cdr3_aa: CASSYFWGQNYGYTF

j_call: TRBJ2-3
clone_size: -
d_call: -
v_call: TRBV30
cdr3_nt: TGTGCCTGGAGCATCGGCGGGGACACAGATACGCAGTATTTT
cdr3_aa: CAWSIGGDTDTQYF

j_call: TRBJ2-3
clone_size: -
d_call: -
v_call: TRBV24-1
cdr3_nt: TGTGCCACCAGTGAGCCAGGGACAGATACGCAGTATTTT
cdr3_aa: CATSEPGTDTQYF

j_call: TRBJ2-2
clone_size: -
d_call: TRBD2
v_call: TRBV19
cdr3_nt: TGTGCCAGTAGGGCTATAGCGGGCCCCACCGGGGAGCTGTTTTTT
cdr3_aa: CASRAIAGPTGELFF

j_call: TRBJ1-1
clone_size: -
d_call: TRBD1
v_call: TRBV29-1
cdr3_nt: TGCAGCGCCACAGGACAGGGGGCAAGGAACACTGAAGCTTTCTTT
cdr3_aa: CSATGQGARNTEAFF

j_call: TRBJ2-7
clone_size: -
d_call: TRBD2
v_call: TRBV4-1
cdr3_nt: TGCGCCAGCAGCCAAGAGCCGGGAGGGAGCTACGAGCAGTACTTC
cdr3_aa: CASSQEPGGSYEQYF

j_call: TRBJ1-1
clone_size: -
d_call: -
v_call: TRBV10-2
cdr3_nt: TGCGCCAGCAGTGAATTCCTCGGGGTCCTGAACACTGAAGCTTTCTTT
cdr3_aa: CASSEFLGVLNTEAFF

j_call: TRBJ2-1
clone_size: -
d_call: TRBD2
v_call: TRBV7-6
cdr3_nt: TGTGCCAGCAGCTTTAGTATTCCTAGCGGGAGAAATGAGCAGTTCTTC
cdr3_aa: CASSFSIPSGRNEQFF

j_call: TRBJ2-7
clone_size: -
d_call: -
v_call: TRBV30
cdr3_nt: TGTGCCTGGACGTCGGGGTACGAGCAGTACTTC
cdr3_aa: CAWTSGYEQYF

j_call: TRBJ2-1
clone_size: -
d_call: -
v_call: TRBV2
cdr3_nt: TGTGCCAGCATCTTTTTAGCGGCTCGAGGCAATGAGCAGTTCTTC
cdr3_aa: CASIFLAARGNEQFF

j_call: TRBJ1-1
clone_size: -
d_call: -
v_call: TRBV9
cdr3_nt: TGTGCCAGCAGCTCAGGGACACCGGTTATGAACACTGAAGCTTTCTTT
cdr3_aa: CASSSGTPVMNTEAFF

j_call: TRBJ1-4
clone_size: -
d_call: TRBD1
v_call: TRBV24-1
cdr3_nt: TGTGCCACCAGTGAACGACAGGGGGCAGGAGAAAAACTGTTTTTT
cdr3_aa: CATSERQGAGEKLFF

j_call: TRBJ2-7
clone_size: -
d_call: -
v_call: TRBV6-2/TRBV6-3
cdr3_nt: TGTGCCAGCAGTTACTCCAGTCTCACCCCCTACGAGCAGTACTTC
cdr3_aa: CASSYSSLTPYEQYF

j_call: TRBJ2-3
clone_size: few
d_call: -
v_call: TRBV27
cdr3_nt: TGTGCCAGCAGTTCACCAGGGCTTGCAGATACGCAGTATTTT
cdr3_aa: CASSSPGLADTQYF

j_call: TRBJ1-3
clone_size: -
d_call: -
v_call: TRBV10-2
cdr3_nt: TGCGCCAGCAGTGAACAAGAACCGAGGAACACCATATATTTT
cdr3_aa: CASSEQEPRNTIYF

j_call: TRBJ1-5
clone_size: -
d_call: -
v_call: TRBV27
cdr3_nt: TGTGCCAGCAGAACGGGATTGCAGCAGCCCCAGCATTTT
cdr3_aa: CASRTGLQQPQHF

j_call: TRBJ2-2
clone_size: -
d_call: TRBD2
v_call: TRBV6-2/TRBV6-3
cdr3_nt: TGTGCCAGCAGTTTCCGGGGACTAGGATTTGCCGGGGAGCTGTTTTTT
cdr3_aa: CASSFRGLGFAGELFF

j_call: TRBJ2-3
clone_size: once
d_call: TRBD2
v_call: TRBV9
cdr3_nt: TGTGCCAGCAGCGCCCGGACTAGCGGGAGGGTGTCCGATACGCAGTATTTT
cdr3_aa: CASSARTSGRVSDTQYF

j_call: TRBJ2-7
clone_size: -
d_call: TRBD1
v_call: TRBV27
cdr3_nt: TGTGCCAGCAGCCTCGACAGGGACTACGAGCAGTACTTC
cdr3_aa: CASSLDRDYEQYF

j_call: TRBJ2-5
clone_size: -
d_call: -
v_call: TRBV14
cdr3_nt: TGTGCCAGCAGCCAATCAGGACGCGGGACTCAAGGGGAGACCCAGTACTTC
cdr3_aa: CASSQSGRGTQGETQYF

j_call: TRBJ1-5
clone_size: -
d_call: -
v_call: TRBV7-8
cdr3_nt: TGTGCCAGCAGCTTGACAGTGGATCAGCCCCAGCATTTT
cdr3_aa: CASSLTVDQPQHF

j_call: TRBJ2-5
clone_size: -
d_call: TRBD1
v_call: TRBV5-1
cdr3_nt: TGCGCCAGCAGCCCAAACCCTGACAGGGTAGGGCGAGAGACCCAGTACTTC
cdr3_aa: CASSPNPDRVGRETQYF

j_call: TRBJ1-1
clone_size: -
d_call: -
v_call: TRBV7-9
cdr3_nt: TGTGCCAGCAGCTTTCTCTGGGGAGACACTGAAGCTTTCTTT
cdr3_aa: CASSFLWGDTEAFF

j_call: TRBJ2-1
clone_size: -
d_call: TRBD2
v_call: TRBV10-3
cdr3_nt: TGTGCCATCACCGGGACTAGCGGGGGGGCAAGCTACAATGAGCAGTTCTTC
cdr3_aa: CAITGTSGGASYNEQFF

j_call: TRBJ1-2
clone_size: -
d_call: -
v_call: TRBV19
cdr3_nt: TGTGCCAGTTGGGCACTAGCCGCGGATGGCTACACCTTC
cdr3_aa: CASWALAADGYTF

j_call: TRBJ1-2
clone_size: -
d_call: TRBD1
v_call: TRBV24-1
cdr3_nt: TGTGCCACCTGGGACAGGGGTTTTGGCTACACCTTC
cdr3_aa: CATWDRGFGYTF

j_call: TRBJ1-1
clone_size: -
d_call: -
v_call: TRBV7-6
cdr3_nt: TGTGCCAGCAGTACTATCAGGGGAAACACTGAAGCTTTCTTT
cdr3_aa: CASSTIRGNTEAFF

j_call: TRBJ2-3
clone_size: once
d_call: -
v_call: TRBV7-2
cdr3_nt: TGTGCCAGCAGCTTAGTAGGGGGGGCCTCCCCAGATACGCAGTATTTT
cdr3_aa: CASSLVGGASPDTQYF

j_call: TRBJ1-3
clone_size: -
d_call: -
v_call: TRBV12-2
cdr3_nt: TGTGCAAGTCGCTTTTCCTCGACGGGACAGAACTCTGGAAACACCATATATTTT
cdr3_aa: CASRFSSTGQNSGNTIYF

j_call: TRBJ2-7
clone_size: -
d_call: -
v_call: TRBV6-2/TRBV6-3
cdr3_nt: TGTGCCAGCAGTTACTACGGCTACGAGCAGTACTTC
cdr3_aa: CASSYYGYEQYF

j_call: TRBJ1-2
clone_size: -
d_call: -
v_call: TRBV3-1/TRBV3-2
cdr3_nt: TGTGCCAGCAGCCAAGATCGCTGGGAGGATGGCTACACCTTC
cdr3_aa: CASSQDRWEDGYTF

j_call: TRBJ2-1
clone_size: many
d_call: TRBD1
v_call: TRBV19
cdr3_nt: TGTGCCAGTAGTACTCGACAGGGGAACGGTGAGCAGTTCTTC
cdr3_aa: CASSTRQGNGEQFF

j_call: TRBJ1-2
clone_size: once
d_call: -
v_call: TRBV6-5
cdr3_nt: TGTGCCAGCAGTTACGGCAGTTACTATGGCTACACCTTC
cdr3_aa: CASSYGSYYGYTF

j_call: TRBJ1-5
clone_size: -
d_call: -
v_call: TRBV19
cdr3_nt: TGTGCCAGTAGTACTTTTTTAAATCAGCCCCAGCATTTT
cdr3_aa: CASSTFLNQPQHF

j_call: TRBJ2-3
clone_size: -
d_call: TRBD1
v_call: TRBV4-3
cdr3_nt: TGCGCCAGCAGCCAATTTAGGATAACCGGGACAGGAGTTACAGATACGCAGTATTTT
cdr3_aa: CASSQFRITGTGVTDTQYF

j_call: TRBJ1-2
clone_size: -
d_call: -
v_call: TRBV6-6
cdr3_nt: TGTGCCAGCAGTTACGACTCAGGGCGAGGTGATGGCTACACCTTC
cdr3_aa: CASSYDSGRGDGYTF